Below, 25 T cell receptor beta chains from the same sample are listed, as sequenced in a study of glioma-infiltrating T cells after dendritic cell vaccination. The method was immunoSEQ multiplex PCR; TCRdb's version includes in-frame clones alone and lacks a portion of them. The table lists 80,000 to 95,000 clones, more than 70% of them singletons. Sequencing was performed on blood, taken before dendritic cell vaccination. These receptors all stem from a human donor with glioblastoma.

The rearrangement uses TRBV27 and TRBJ1-1; maybe TRBD1 (5 bases). V was shortened by 2 bases and J by 0 bases, with 19 bases between the two germline ends. There are 18 residues in the CDR3. The germline V gene has CDR1 MNHEY and CDR2 SMNVEV (reference sequence). The CDR3 region is CASSLKIADIIMNTEAFF. CDR3 DNA sequence: TGTGCCAGCAGTTTAAAGATTGCGGACATAATCATGAACACTGAAGCTTTCTTT.

This clone occurred once. The rearrangement links TRBV5-1 to TRBJ1-6, with no clear D. The CDR3 runs to 13 residues. Trimming took off 0 bases at V and 8 bases at J, with 6 bases between the two ends. Germline V gene sequence: CDR1 SGHRS, CDR2 YFSETQ. As DNA, the CDR3 is TGCGCCAGCAGCTTGGTATTAGATTCACCCCTCCACTTT. Protein product: CASSLVLDSPLHF.

The CDR3 coding sequence is TGCGCCAGCAGCCAAGATCGTGGCGGGACGAGCTCCTACAATGAGCAGTTCTTC. Translating gives CASSQDRGGTSSYNEQFF. The chain recombines TRBV4-1 with TRBJ2-1, with D possibly being TRBD2 (6 bases). CDR3 size: 18 residues. Germline V CDR1 and CDR2: MGHRA, YSYEKL. V lost 0 bases and J lost 0, with 15 bases in between.

This chain joins TRBV6-1 and TRBJ1-5, with D uncertain. The V gene's germline CDR1 is MNHNS and CDR2 SASEGT. Trimming shortened V by 2 bases and J by 0 bases, and 8 bases separated the two germline ends. The CDR3 loop spans 15 amino acids. The CDR3 coding sequence is TGTGCCAGCAGTGAATACGGGTATAGCAATCAGCCCCAGCATTTT. This gives the protein CASSEYGYSNQPQHF.

V is TRBV27 and J is TRBJ1-2; the match to TRBD1 covers 8 bases. From germline, CDR1 is MNHEY and CDR2 SMNVEV (reference sequence). The CDR3 has 13 amino acids. The V and J ends lost 5 bases and 7 bases, in that order; junction bases with no gene match: 6. CDR3 amino acids: CASSPQGAGGYTF. In DNA, the CDR3 is TGTGCCAGCAGTCCTCAGGGGGCGGGTGGCTACACCTTC.

The chain combines TRBV12-5 with TRBJ2-7, with a tentative D call TRBD1 (6 bases). The CDR3 length is 15 residues. V lost 5 bases and J lost 0, with 14 bases in between. Looked up from germline, CDR1 is LGHNT and CDR2 is FRNRAP. The CDR3 sequence: CASGHGQTSSYEQYF. The CDR3 bases are TGTGCTAGTGGTCATGGACAGACGTCCTCCTACGAGCAGTACTTC.

J is TRBJ2-1 and V is TRBV5-1; TRBD2 matches 12 bases. The CDR3 is 15 amino acids. The germline CDR1 and CDR2 sequences are SGHRS and YFSETQ. The V gene end was trimmed by 0 bases and the J gene end by 6 bases; junction bases not matched to a gene: 1. This CDR3 is CASSLGLAGVNEQFF. DNA for the CDR3: TGCGCCAGCAGCTTGGGACTAGCGGGAGTCAATGAGCAGTTCTTC.

This chain connects TRBV4-1 to TRBJ1-6; D remains ambiguous. Germline CDR1 and CDR2: MGHRA and YSYEKL. The ends were cut back, 1 base at V and 9 bases at J, with 10 bases in the middle. CDR3 length: 14 amino acids. CDR3 region: CASSQVPGISPLHF. The CDR3 coding sequence is TGCGCCAGCAGCCAAGTCCCGGGAATTTCACCCCTCCACTTT.

The chain recombines TRBV30 with TRBJ1-2, with a weak D call TRBD1 (6 bases). From germline, CDR1 is GTSNPN and CDR2 SVGIG (reference sequence). This CDR3 contains 17 residues. V was cut by 6 bases and J by 1 base, with 24 bases left in between. The CDR3 region has the DNA TGTGCCTGCTTGACAGGCCCACCAAAGACAATTAACTATGGCTACACCTTC. The encoded protein is CACLTGPPKTINYGYTF. The full variable domain, completed using reference TRBV30 and TRBJ1-2, is SQTIHQWPATLVQPVGSPLSLECTVEGTSNPNLYWYRQAAGRGLQLLFYSVGIGQISSEVPQNLSASRPQDRQFILSSKKLLLSDSGFYLCACLTGPPKTINYGYTFGSGTRLTVV.

This rearrangement joins TRBV7-2 to TRBJ1-3; 7 bases map to TRBD1. The CDR3 length is 16 residues. Germline values: CDR1 SGHTA, CDR2 FQGNSA. V shed 5 bases, J shed 1 base, and the junction held 8 bases outside the gene matches. This CDR3 is CASSRQGTTSGNTIYF. CDR3 nucleotide sequence: TGTGCCAGCAGCCGACAGGGTACTACTTCTGGAAACACCATATATTTT.

The chain employs TRBV6-5 and TRBJ2-7; the D gene is possibly TRBD1 (5 bases). This CDR3 spans 12 amino acids. Germline CDR1 and CDR2: MNHEY and SVGAGI. V lost 6 bases to trimming and J lost 3 bases, with 9 bases between them. The CDR3 reads CASRKTVYEQYF. CDR3 coding DNA: TGTGCCAGCAGGAAGACAGTCTACGAGCAGTACTTC.

The V gene is TRBV5-1, the J gene TRBJ2-1, with 11 bases matching TRBD1. The CDR3 sequence is 16 residues long. The trim removed 2 bases at V and 7 bases at J, leaving 8 bases unmatched. Germline CDR1 SGHRS, CDR2 YFSETQ. This chain's CDR3 is CASSLVGDRGGNEQFF. CDR3 nucleotides: TGCGCCAGCAGCTTAGTAGGGGACAGGGGGGGAAATGAGCAGTTCTTC.

The chain joins TRBV6-1 to TRBJ2-1; TRBD2 is a possible D gene (5 bases). The CDR3 runs 12 residues. V lost 3 bases, J lost 10 bases, and 10 bases lay in between. CDR1 and CDR2 (germline): MNHNS, SASEGT. CDR3 loop: CASSEPTGEQFF. CDR3 nucleotides: TGTGCCAGCAGTGAGCCGACGGGGGAGCAGTTCTTC.

The V call is TRBV7-9, the J call TRBJ1-1, with D perhaps matching TRBD1 (6 bases). CDR1 is SEHNR, CDR2 FQNEAQ, per germline (reference sequence). Between the trimmed V and J ends, which lost 2 bases and 1 base, there was a span of 11 bases. This CDR3 contains 15 residues. For the CDR3, the DNA is TGTGCCAGCAGCTTATTAAGGACAGCGAACACTGAAGCTTTCTTT. This gives the protein CASSLLRTANTEAFF.

This chain links TRBV7-6 with TRBJ1-2; TRBD1 agrees at 8 bases. Germline loops: CDR1 SGHVS, CDR2 FNYEAQ. V shed 0 bases, J shed 8 bases, and the junction held 8 bases outside the gene matches. The CDR3 length is 15 residues. CDR3 nucleotide sequence: TGTGCCAGCAGCTTAGCTCCCGGACAGGGATGGGGCTACACCTTC. It specifies CASSLAPGQGWGYTF.

This clone was observed once. The V gene is TRBV2, the J gene TRBJ2-1; TRBD2 matches 11 bases. V trimming: 3 bases; J trimming: 1 base; junction bases outside the gene matches: 11. Germline loops: CDR1 SNHLY, CDR2 FYNNEI. This CDR3 has 19 residues. The CDR3 sequence is CASSEALAGGRPSYNEQFF. The CDR3 coding sequence is TGTGCCAGCAGTGAGGCCCTAGCGGGAGGCCGACCTTCCTACAATGAGCAGTTCTTC.

The chain links TRBV11-2 to TRBJ1-2; D gene unclear. Germline V CDR1 and CDR2: SGHAT, FQNNGV. The CDR3 is 13 residues long. V gave up 1 base and J gave up 4 bases, with 7 bases separating them. CDR3 bases: TGTGCCAGCAGCTTAGGTACTACCTATGGCTACACCTTC. This encodes CASSLGTTYGYTF.

This rearrangement joins TRBV19 to TRBJ1-2; 9 nucleotides agree with TRBD1. Germline CDR1 and CDR2: LNHDA and SQIVND (reference sequence). The CDR3 consists of 16 residues. Trimming at V came to 4 bases and at J to 7 bases, leaving 13 bases not matched to a gene. For the CDR3, the DNA is TGTGCCAGTAGTACCCGTCTGGGACAGGGTTCTTTTGGCTACACCTTC. This gives the protein CASSTRLGQGSFGYTF.

V gene TRBV28 combines with J gene TRBJ2-5; D perhaps matches TRBD2 (6 bases). Germline CDR1 MDHEN, CDR2 SYDVKM. Trimming took 5 bases from V and 6 from J, leaving 10 bases between them. This CDR3 has 12 residues. CDR3 protein: CASSPGVKTQYF. DNA of the CDR3: TGTGCCAGCAGTCCGGGGGTTAAGACCCAGTACTTC.

The chain uses TRBV6-5 and TRBJ1-1, with a possible D match to TRBD1 (5 bases). Germline assignment: CDR1 MNHEY and CDR2 SVGAGI. Trimming pared 6 bases from V and 5 bases from J, leaving 16 bases between. CDR3 length: 14 amino acids. The CDR3 DNA follows: TGTGCCAGCAGCCGTGGGGCCGCCCCGACTGAAGCTTTCTTT. Translating gives CASSRGAAPTEAFF.

This clone was found a few times. The chain carries TRBV6-4 and TRBJ2-1; 8 nucleotides agree with TRBD1. The germline gives CDR1 MRHNA, CDR2 SNTAGT. Trimming cost V 2 bases and J 3 bases; bases outside gene matches: 3. This CDR3 has 15 residues. The CDR3 is CASSDKTGVYNEQFF. CDR3 nucleotides: TGTGCCAGCAGTGACAAGACAGGGGTCTACAATGAGCAGTTCTTC.

The J gene is TRBJ2-5, the V gene TRBV9; no reliable D call. Germline CDR1 and CDR2: SGDLS and YYNGEE. V lost 4 bases, J lost 3 bases, and 7 bases lay in between. The CDR3 sequence is 12 residues long. CDR3 loop: CASSPSEETQYF. DNA of the CDR3: TGTGCCAGCAGCCCCTCCGAAGAGACCCAGTACTTC.

The chain carries TRBV13 and TRBJ2-7; D is perhaps TRBD1 (6 bases). Trimming pared 3 bases from V and 7 bases from J, leaving 7 bases between. Germline assignment: CDR1 PRHDT and CDR2 FYEKMQ (reference sequence). CDR3 length: 11 amino acids. CDR3 region: CASSLRGEQYF. CDR3 coding DNA: TGTGCCAGCAGCTTGAGGGGGGAGCAGTACTTC. Full variable domain (remainder filled in from reference TRBV13 and TRBJ2-7): AAGVIQSPRHLIKEKRETATLKCYPIPRHDTVYWYQQGPGQDPQFLISFYEKMQSDKGSIPDRFSAQQFSDYHSELNMSSLELGDSALYFCASSLRGEQYFGPGTRLTVT.

The CDR3 sequence: CASSYRDRADGELFF. Here the CDR3 DNA reads TGCGCCAGCAGCTACCGGGACAGGGCGGACGGGGAGCTGTTTTTT. The J gene is TRBJ2-2, the V gene TRBV4-1; 9 bases are shared with TRBD1. Germline CDR1 is MGHRA and CDR2 is YSYEKL. The CDR3 is 15 amino acids. Trimming cost V 5 bases and J 7 bases; bases outside gene matches: 8.

This sequence joins TRBV2 and TRBJ1-5; D gene unclear. The CDR3 covers 13 residues. Germline lookup yields CDR1 SNHLY and CDR2 FYNNEI. V lost 5 bases and J lost 3, with 8 bases in between. CDR3 DNA sequence: TGTGCCAGCAGTTGGGCCTTCAATCAGCCCCAGCATTTT. Protein sequence: CASSWAFNQPQHF.